This T cell receptor (beta chain) was found in a study of cytomegalovirus exposure and HLA in healthy donors. Everyone who donated was a healthy bone marrow donor. As regards this clone: Its matching antigen is unknown.

Study-level results: Looking again later, the authors saw that most CMV-associated TCR beta chains seemed HLA-restricted. Accurate HLA-A and HLA-B prediction from TCR beta sequences was reported for most subjects.

The PCR ran on 60 Vbeta and 13 Jbeta primers. Profiled with immunoSEQ multiplex PCR; TCRdb holds only in-frame clones, not every one. The table lists roughly 70,000 clones. The clonotype comes from a man aged 40-49 years in good health and CMV-seronegative. The source material was PBMCs.

The CDR3 nucleotides read TGCGCCAGCAGCTCACTCCCGGCAGGGGGCTCGGAGACCCAGTACTTC. It codes for CASSSLPAGGSETQYF. The chain uses TRBV5-1 and TRBJ2-5, with 8 bases that match TRBD1. Germline values: CDR1 SGHRS, CDR2 YFSETQ. Trimming took 3 bases from V and 5 from J; bases not matched to a gene: 12. The CDR3 runs to 16 residues.